This entry lists 27 T cell receptor beta chains sequenced from one sample in a study of T cells in Graves' hyperthyroidism and ophthalmopathy. The source material, RNA transcripts, was used to amplify TCR beta CDR3 regions. HTBI primers were used for first-round RT-PCR of the TCR CDR3. TCRdb used MiXCR to reprocess the multiplex PCR reads, holding one entry per CDR3 protein. The data contain hundreds of thousands of distinct CDR3 sequences, 15% to 20% of them singletons. The specimen sequenced was blood. The source of these receptors is a woman aged 25-40 years with Graves' hyperthyroidism.

This clonotype was seen ten or more times. The V call is TRBV28, the J call TRBJ1-5; a possible D gene is TRBD1 (6 bases). Looked up from germline, CDR1 is MDHEN and CDR2 is SYDVKM. There are 16 residues in the CDR3. V lost 1 base and J 6 bases, leaving 16 bases between the germline ends. The DNA of the CDR3 is TGTGCCAGCAGTTTATTGGTTTGGCAGGGGATTCAGCCCCAGCATTTT. Protein sequence: CASSLLVWQGIQPQHF.

Regarding this clonotype: The germline gene is not matched at one end of the junction; a read error may be the cause. The rearrangement joins TRBV11-2 to TRBJ2-1, with D hard to call. Germline V gene lookup returns CDR1 SGHAT and CDR2 FQNNGV. The CDR3 runs to 14 residues. The CDR3 sequence: CASSLASSCNEQFF. Written as DNA, the CDR3 is TGTGCCAGCAGCTTAGCCAGTTCCTGCAATGAGCAGTTCTTC.

The chain carries TRBV19 and TRBJ2-1; D is ambiguous. CDR1 LNHDA and CDR2 SQIVND come from the germline V gene (reference sequence). V lost 3 bases and J 6 bases, leaving 9 bases between the germline ends. The CDR3 is 13 amino acids. The CDR3 DNA is TGTGCCAGTAGTATCAGCTTGTCCAATGAGCAGTTCTTC. Amino acid sequence: CASSISLSNEQFF.

This clonotype was recorded at least ten times. J is TRBJ1-5 and V is TRBV19, with D unresolved. Trimming took 7 bases from V and 0 from J, leaving 10 bases between them. Germline V gene data show CDR1 as LNHDA and CDR2 as SQIVND (reference sequence). This CDR3 region has 14 residues. The CDR3 protein is CASTSPYSNQPQHF. The CDR3, as DNA: TGTGCCAGTACCTCCCCGTATAGCAATCAGCCCCAGCATTTT.

The chain uses TRBV20-1 and TRBJ1-2; 12 positions match TRBD1. V trimming: 5 bases; J trimming: 8 bases; junction bases outside the gene matches: 6. The CDR3 loop spans 13 amino acids. CDR1 is DFQATT, CDR2 SNEGSKA, per germline (reference sequence). CDR3 sequence reads: CSAPGTGGVGYTF. The CDR3, as DNA: TGCAGTGCTCCCGGGACAGGGGGCGTCGGCTACACCTTC.

This clonotype was recorded at least ten times. The chain couples TRBV6-1 to TRBJ2-7; D unclear. Germline V gene sequence: CDR1 MNHNS, CDR2 SASEGT. The V end was cut by 5 bases, the J end by 3 bases, with 11 bases between. The CDR3 totals 13 residues. The chain's CDR3 is CASSSGPSYEQYF. In DNA form, the CDR3 reads TGTGCCAGCAGTTCAGGTCCTAGCTACGAGCAGTACTTC.

This clonotype occurred a few times. This rearrangement joins TRBV9 to TRBJ2-1; D ambiguous. Germline V CDR1 and CDR2: SGDLS, YYNGEE. The CDR3 totals 14 residues. Trimming took off 3 bases at V and 6 bases at J, with 13 bases between the two ends. The CDR3 reads CASSADVVPNEQFF. CDR3 DNA: TGTGCCAGCAGCGCCGACGTGGTACCCAATGAGCAGTTCTTC.

Of note for this clonotype: This may be a read error, as it is one base from a much larger clone. The chain has TRBV12-3 or TRBV12-4 and TRBJ2-1; 11 bases fit TRBD2. The CDR3 contains 15 residues. V was clipped by 6 bases and J by 10 bases; unmatched bases: 11. The CDR3 nucleotides are TGTGCCAGCAGCCAAGGGGGGACTAGCGGATACGAGCAGTTCTTC. Its protein is CASSQGGTSGYEQFF.

This clonotype occurred many times. This chain links TRBV27 with TRBJ2-1; 10 bases fit TRBD1. V was clipped by 4 bases and J by 4 bases; unmatched bases: 4. This CDR3 spans 15 amino acids. The germline CDR1 and CDR2 sequences are MNHEY and SMNVEV (reference sequence). The CDR3 nucleotides are TGTGCCAGCAGTTCCGGGACAGGGGAATACAATGAGCAGTTCTTC. The encoded protein is CASSSGTGEYNEQFF.

This clonotype was counted between two and nine times. The chain joins TRBV5-1 to TRBJ2-7; 7 bases line up with TRBD1. Germline V gives CDR1 SGHRS, CDR2 YFSETQ. After removal of 4 bases from V and 4 bases from J, the junction contained 8 bases not matched to a gene. CDR3 size: 14 residues. The CDR3 coding sequence is TGCGCCAGCAGCGTAGACAGGGAATATTACGAGCAGTACTTC. Translating it yields CASSVDREYYEQYF.

The chain carries TRBV27 and TRBJ2-7; TRBD1 agrees at 7 bases. Germline values: CDR1 MNHEY, CDR2 SMNVEV (reference sequence). V lost 6 bases and J lost 6; bases outside the gene matches: 8. The CDR3 covers 13 residues. CDR3 bases: TGTGCCAGCAGCCGACAGGGAACCTCCGAGCAGTACTTC. As protein: CASSRQGTSEQYF.

This clonotype appeared a few times. The chain joins TRBV6-2 or TRBV6-3 to TRBJ1-6; maybe TRBD1 (5 bases). The CDR3 extends over 17 amino acids. V lost 6 bases and J 1 base, leaving 16 bases between the germline ends. The germline V gene encodes CDR1 MNHEY and CDR2 SVGEGT. The CDR3 spells CASRPRDGFSYNSPLHF. CDR3 coding DNA: TGTGCCAGCAGACCAAGGGACGGATTTTCCTATAATTCACCCCTCCACTTT.

This clonotype was seen a few times. The CDR3 protein is CASSYPGQAVTDTQYF. In DNA form, the CDR3 reads TGTGCCAGCAGCTACCCGGGACAGGCTGTCACAGATACGCAGTATTTT. The chain combines TRBV7-9 with TRBJ2-3, with 8 bases fitting TRBD1. Looked up from germline, CDR1 is SEHNR and CDR2 is FQNEAQ (reference sequence). The CDR3 totals 16 residues. The V and J ends lost 4 bases and 2 bases, in that order; junction bases with no gene match: 8.

The J gene is TRBJ1-2, the V gene TRBV19; possible D gene TRBD1, 5 bases. The CDR3 has 12 amino acids. CDR1 is LNHDA and CDR2 is SQIVND in the germline V gene (reference sequence). Trimming took 7 bases from V and 7 from J, leaving 13 bases between them. The CDR3 reads CASMGGEGGYTF. Here the CDR3 DNA reads TGTGCCAGTATGGGGGGAGAAGGTGGCTACACCTTC.

The V call is TRBV5-1, the J call TRBJ2-1; unclear D gene. CDR3 length: 14 amino acids. Germline CDR1 is SGHRS and CDR2 is YFSETQ. Trimming removed 3 bases at V and 9 bases at J, with 16 bases between. CDR3 sequence: CASSWIIESSEQFF. The CDR3 DNA follows: TGCGCCAGCAGCTGGATCATCGAATCCAGTGAGCAGTTCTTC.

The sample holds many counts of this clonotype. V gene TRBV6-1 combines with J gene TRBJ1-5, with TRBD1 identical over 7 bases. The CDR3 is 17 amino acids. V lost 6 bases, J lost 0 bases, and 11 bases stayed unmatched. In germline, CDR1 is MNHNS, CDR2 SASEGT. The CDR3 DNA is TGTGCCAGCAGCAAGGGGGCTTTCATGGGTAGCAATCAGCCCCAGCATTTT. This encodes CASSKGAFMGSNQPQHF.

The rearrangement joins TRBV18 to TRBJ2-2, with D possibly TRBD1 on 5 matching bases. This CDR3 comprises 15 residues. The germline V gene encodes CDR1 KGHSH and CDR2 LQKENI. Trimming stripped 2 bases from V and 4 bases from J, with 11 bases between. The CDR3, as DNA: TGTGCCAGCTCACCATCTCAGGGAAGCACCGGGGAGCTGTTTTTT. This translates into CASSPSQGSTGELFF.

V gene TRBV30 combines with J gene TRBJ2-1; no clear D gene. This CDR3 comprises 13 residues. Germline V gene data show CDR1 as GTSNPN and CDR2 as SVGIG (reference sequence). The V and J ends lost 6 bases and 1 base respectively, with 10 bases between them. The CDR3 sequence: CACAEQSYNEQFF. The CDR3 bases are TGTGCCTGCGCGGAACAATCCTACAATGAGCAGTTCTTC.

This clonotype has more than one count but fewer than ten. J is TRBJ2-3 and V is TRBV9; TRBD2 aligns across 9 bases. From germline, CDR1 is SGDLS and CDR2 YYNGEE. This CDR3 spans 14 amino acids. After removal of 0 bases from V and 5 bases from J, the junction contained 1 base not matched to a gene. CDR3 coding DNA: TGTGCCAGCAGCGTAGGCGGGAGGGAAGATACGCAGTATTTT. This encodes CASSVGGREDTQYF.

The J gene is TRBJ2-1, the V gene TRBV4-3; D possibly corresponds to TRBD2 (5 bases). Germline V gene sequence: CDR1 LGHNA, CDR2 YSLEER. CDR3 size: 15 residues. Trimming stripped 2 bases from V and 6 bases from J, with 14 bases between. The DNA for the CDR3 is TGCGCCAGCAGCCAATTTTCGGCGGGCCTCAATGAGCAGTTCTTC. Protein sequence: CASSQFSAGLNEQFF.

Only a few counts were recorded for this clonotype. The chain couples TRBV6-1 to TRBJ2-3; no definite D call. The CDR3 consists of 15 residues. Trimming shortened V by 7 bases and J by 2 bases, and 16 bases separated the two germline ends. CDR1 MNHNS and CDR2 SASEGT come from the germline V gene. CDR3 coding DNA: TGTGCCAGCATCATAGGACGGAGTCCCACAGATACGCAGTATTTT. This codes for CASIIGRSPTDTQYF.

The chain links TRBV5-6 to TRBJ1-4; D is undetermined. The germline gives CDR1 SGHDT, CDR2 YYEEEE. This CDR3 comprises 12 residues. V was cut by 4 bases and J by 8 bases, with 9 bases left in between. In DNA, the CDR3 is TGTGCCAGCAGCCCGATTGGGGAAAAACTGTTTTTT. This gives the protein CASSPIGEKLFF.

This clonotype appeared many times. The chain joins TRBV27 to TRBJ2-3; the match to TRBD2 covers 9 bases. Unmatched junction bases numbered 5, after V lost 2 bases and J lost 2 bases. The germline gives CDR1 MNHEY, CDR2 SMNVEV (reference sequence). The CDR3 is 16 residues long. This CDR3 is CASSLILAGFTDTQYF. In nucleotides, the CDR3 is TGTGCCAGCAGTTTAATTCTAGCGGGGTTCACAGATACGCAGTATTTT.

This clonotype appeared many times. The rearrangement uses TRBV6-1 and TRBJ2-5; D uncertain. The CDR3 runs to 13 residues. V gave up 6 bases and J gave up 5 bases, with 13 bases separating them. CDR1 is MNHNS, CDR2 SASEGT, per germline. The CDR3 DNA follows: TGTGCCAGCAGCGAATCCCATCCGGAGACCCAGTACTTC. This translates into CASSESHPETQYF.

The rearrangement joins TRBV28 to TRBJ2-3; 7 nucleotides line up with TRBD1. This CDR3 is built from 13 residues. CDR1 MDHEN and CDR2 SYDVKM come from the germline V gene. Trimming cost V 8 bases and J 4 bases; bases outside gene matches: 6. The CDR3 sequence is CASGGQGADTQYF. In DNA, the CDR3 is TGTGCCAGCGGAGGCCAGGGGGCAGATACGCAGTATTTT.

The chain combines TRBV19 with TRBJ2-5; 8 bases align to TRBD1. From germline, CDR1 is LNHDA and CDR2 SQIVND (reference sequence). The CDR3 runs to 13 residues. Trimming cost V 5 bases and J 5 bases; bases outside gene matches: 4. This CDR3 is CASSADRGETQYF. The CDR3 coding sequence is TGTGCCAGTAGTGCCGACAGGGGTGAGACCCAGTACTTC.

V gene TRBV28 combines with J gene TRBJ2-1; D remains ambiguous. The CDR3 loop spans 16 amino acids. Germline CDR1 and CDR2: MDHEN and SYDVKM. V was shortened by 5 bases and J by 5 bases, with 19 bases between the two germline ends. DNA of the CDR3: TGTGCCAGCAGTCCCACCGGGCTCAGCCCCAACAATGAGCAGTTCTTC. Its protein product is CASSPTGLSPNNEQFF.